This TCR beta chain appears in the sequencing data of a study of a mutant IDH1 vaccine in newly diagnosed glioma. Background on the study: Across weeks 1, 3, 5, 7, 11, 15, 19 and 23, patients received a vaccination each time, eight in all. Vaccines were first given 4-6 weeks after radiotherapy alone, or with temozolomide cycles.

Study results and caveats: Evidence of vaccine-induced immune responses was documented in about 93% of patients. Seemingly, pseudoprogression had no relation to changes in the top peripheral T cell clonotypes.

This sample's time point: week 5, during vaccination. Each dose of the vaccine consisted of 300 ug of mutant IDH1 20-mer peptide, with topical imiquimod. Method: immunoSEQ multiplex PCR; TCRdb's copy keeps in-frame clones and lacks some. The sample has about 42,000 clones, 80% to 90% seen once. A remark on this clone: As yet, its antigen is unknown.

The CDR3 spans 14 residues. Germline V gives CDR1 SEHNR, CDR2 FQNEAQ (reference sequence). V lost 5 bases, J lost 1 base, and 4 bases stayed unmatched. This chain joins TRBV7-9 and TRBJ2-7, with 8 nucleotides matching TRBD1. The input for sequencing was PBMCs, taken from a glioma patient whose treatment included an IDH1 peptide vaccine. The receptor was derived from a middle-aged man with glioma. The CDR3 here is CASSGQGASYEQYF. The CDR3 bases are TGTGCCAGCAGCGGACAGGGAGCTTCCTACGAGCAGTACTTC.